Listed below are T cell receptor beta chains from one sample, sequenced in a study of CD8 T cells in ankylosing spondylitis. TCRdb redid the calling of the 5' RACE reads with MiXCR, one entry per CDR3 protein. The data contain under 300,000 distinct CDR3 sequences, roughly 8.6% of them singletons. The sequencing input was blood, either unsorted or a sorted T cell fraction (not recorded which). These TCRs come from a male donor with ankylosing spondylitis or in good health (not recorded which). Each CDR3 is given without its conserved first and last residue.

13 | TRBJ2-1 | TRBV11-3 | ASSLEGQRYNEQF
12 | TRBJ1-1 | TRBV13 | ASSRQGRNTEAF
10 | TRBJ1-1 | TRBV6-1 | ASSDPPIEAF
15 | TRBJ2-1 | TRBV11-2 | ASSPTSTSGGGNEQF
10 | TRBJ1-1 | TRBV10-3 | AISESGQEAF
12 | TRBJ1-3 | TRBV5-6 | ASSLRAGGNTIY
15 | TRBJ1-5 | TRBV5-1 | ASSFFFRAGENQPQH
12 | TRBJ1-4 | TRBV5-6 | ASSSGGPNEKLF
15 | TRBJ2-1 | TRBV24-1 | ATSDPGLAGVRDEQF
12 | TRBJ2-3 | TRBV15 | ATSISGGKGTQY
12 | TRBJ1-1 | TRBV5-6 | ASSSGADYTEAF
11 | TRBJ2-7 | TRBV29-1 | SVEEDNSYEQY
11 | TRBJ2-5 | TRBV6-2/TRBV6-3 | ARDSRGQETQY
12 | TRBJ1-1 | TRBV2 | ASRLDSWGTEAF
12 | TRBJ2-2 | TRBV4-3 | ASSQTTGTGELF
12 | TRBJ2-5 | TRBV12-3/TRBV12-4 | ASSLGQGAKTQY
12 | TRBJ2-5 | TRBV6-5 | ASSYLAGDETQY
11 | TRBJ2-5 | TRBV7-2 | ASSLAEVETQY
12 | TRBJ2-7 | TRBV12-3/TRBV12-4 | ASSLRDRAYEQY
13 | TRBJ2-7 | TRBV7-2 | ASSFLAGPLGEQY
15 | TRBJ1-5 | TRBV21-1 | ASSKAGTGQGEQPQH
12 | TRBJ1-5 | TRBV4-1 | ASSQDPGHQPQH
14 | TRBJ2-1 | TRBV10-3 | AISDYLGQGYNEQF
10 | TRBJ2-5 | TRBV4-3 | ASSQDRETQY
12 | TRBJ2-1 | TRBV29-1 | SVERLDSYNEQF
13 | TRBJ1-6 | TRBV20-1 | SASPRTAGNSPLH
12 | TRBJ2-3 | TRBV5-1 | ASGTTGSTDTQY
11 | TRBJ1-4 | TRBV7-2 | ASSYDRAEKLF
13 | TRBJ1-1 | TRBV27 | ASSLSLSGNTEAF
12 | TRBJ2-7 | TRBV28 | ATCPGQGYYEQY
13 | TRBJ2-1 | TRBV7-2 | ASSTTGTSYNEQF